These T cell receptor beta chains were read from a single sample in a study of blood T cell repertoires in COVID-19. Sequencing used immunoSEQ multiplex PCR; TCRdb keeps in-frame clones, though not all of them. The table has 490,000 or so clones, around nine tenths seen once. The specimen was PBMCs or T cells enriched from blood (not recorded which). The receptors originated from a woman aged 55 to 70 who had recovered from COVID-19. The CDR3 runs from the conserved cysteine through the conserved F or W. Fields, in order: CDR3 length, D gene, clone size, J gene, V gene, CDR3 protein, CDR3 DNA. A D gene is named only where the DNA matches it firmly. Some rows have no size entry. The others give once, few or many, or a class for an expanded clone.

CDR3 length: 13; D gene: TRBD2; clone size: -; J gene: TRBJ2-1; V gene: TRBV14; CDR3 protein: CASGGLAGNEQFF; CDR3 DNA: TGTGCCAGCGGGGGACTAGCGGGAAATGAGCAGTTCTTC
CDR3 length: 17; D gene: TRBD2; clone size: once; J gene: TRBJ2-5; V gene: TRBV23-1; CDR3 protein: CASSHPGLVGEQETQYF; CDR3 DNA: TGCGCCAGCAGTCACCCGGGACTAGTTGGTGAACAAGAGACCCAGTACTTC
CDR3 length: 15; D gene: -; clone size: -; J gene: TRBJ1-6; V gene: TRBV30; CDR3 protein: CAWSVLGKGDSPLHF; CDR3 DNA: TGTGCCTGGAGTGTACTAGGGAAAGGAGATTCACCCCTCCACTTT
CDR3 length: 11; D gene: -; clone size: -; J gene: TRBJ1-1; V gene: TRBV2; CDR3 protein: CARNRWTEAFF; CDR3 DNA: TGTGCCAGGAATCGGTGGACTGAAGCTTTCTTT
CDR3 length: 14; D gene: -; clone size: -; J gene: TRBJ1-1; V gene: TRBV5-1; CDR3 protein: CASCLGSPGTEAFF; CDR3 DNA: TGCGCCAGCTGCTTGGGGTCCCCGGGAACTGAAGCTTTCTTT
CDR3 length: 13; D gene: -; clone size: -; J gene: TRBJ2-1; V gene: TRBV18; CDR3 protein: CASSPGGSNEQFF; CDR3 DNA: TGTGCCAGCTCACCAGGGGGGAGCAATGAGCAGTTCTTC
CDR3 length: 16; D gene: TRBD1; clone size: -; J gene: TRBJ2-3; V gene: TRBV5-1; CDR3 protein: CASSLQGTGSTDTQYF; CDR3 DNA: TGCGCCAGCAGCCTCCAGGGGACAGGTAGCACAGATACGCAGTATTTT
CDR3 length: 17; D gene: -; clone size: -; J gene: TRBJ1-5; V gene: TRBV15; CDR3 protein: CATSRDGWGHSNQPQHF; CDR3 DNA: TGTGCCACCAGCAGAGATGGGTGGGGCCATAGCAATCAGCCCCAGCATTTT
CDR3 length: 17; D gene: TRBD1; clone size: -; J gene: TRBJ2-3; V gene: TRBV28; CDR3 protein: CASWGWTGGPRTDTQYF; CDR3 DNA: TGTGCCAGTTGGGGTTGGACAGGGGGCCCGAGAACAGATACGCAGTATTTT
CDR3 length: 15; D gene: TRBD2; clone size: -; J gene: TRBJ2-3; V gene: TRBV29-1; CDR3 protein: CSVEQRGGLSDTQYF; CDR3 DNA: TGCAGCGTTGAACAACGGGGGGGCCTATCGGATACGCAGTATTTT
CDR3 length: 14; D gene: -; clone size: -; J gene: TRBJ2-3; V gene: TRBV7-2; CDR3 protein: CASSWDRRADTQYF; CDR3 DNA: TGTGCCAGCAGCTGGGACCGGAGGGCAGATACGCAGTATTTT
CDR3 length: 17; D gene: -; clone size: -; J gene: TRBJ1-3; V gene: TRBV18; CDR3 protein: CASSPLTGLLSGNTIYF; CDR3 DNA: TGTGCCAGCTCACCCCTTACAGGCCTACTCTCTGGAAACACCATATATTTT
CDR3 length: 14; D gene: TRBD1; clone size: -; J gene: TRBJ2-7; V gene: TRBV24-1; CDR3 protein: CATSHTGTGTEQYF; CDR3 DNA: TGTGCCACCAGTCATACCGGGACAGGGACCGAGCAGTACTTC
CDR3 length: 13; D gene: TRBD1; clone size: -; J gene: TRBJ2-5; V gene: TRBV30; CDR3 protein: CAWNLDRGGTQYF; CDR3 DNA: TGTGCCTGGAATCTGGACAGGGGGGGGACCCAGTACTTC
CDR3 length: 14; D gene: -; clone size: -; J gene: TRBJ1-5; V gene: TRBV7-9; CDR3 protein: CASSPRDINQPQHF; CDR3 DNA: TGTGCCAGCAGCCCCCGGGACATCAATCAGCCCCAGCATTTT
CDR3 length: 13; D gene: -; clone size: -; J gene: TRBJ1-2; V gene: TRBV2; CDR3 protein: CASSYYRAYGYTF; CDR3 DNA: TGTGCCAGCAGCTATTACAGGGCTTATGGCTACACCTTC
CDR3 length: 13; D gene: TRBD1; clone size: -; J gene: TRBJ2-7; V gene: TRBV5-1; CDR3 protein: CASSRDRQYEQYF; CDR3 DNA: TGCGCCAGCAGTAGGGACAGGCAATACGAGCAGTACTTC
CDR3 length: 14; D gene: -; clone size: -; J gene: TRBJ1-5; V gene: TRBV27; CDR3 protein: CASSFQQANQPQHF; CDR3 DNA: TGTGCCAGCAGTTTCCAACAGGCCAATCAGCCCCAGCATTTT
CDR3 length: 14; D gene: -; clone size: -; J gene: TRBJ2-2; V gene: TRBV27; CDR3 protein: CASSQRGGTGELFF; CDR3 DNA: TGTGCCAGCAGTCAAAGGGGTGGCACCGGGGAGCTGTTTTTT
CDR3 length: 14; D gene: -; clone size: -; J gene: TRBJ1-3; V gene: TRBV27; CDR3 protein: CASSSRISGNTIYF; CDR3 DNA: TGTGCCAGCAGTTCGAGAATCTCTGGAAACACCATATATTTT
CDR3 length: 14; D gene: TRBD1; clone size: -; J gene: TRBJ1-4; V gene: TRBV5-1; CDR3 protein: CASSLWTGSEKLFF; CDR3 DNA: TGCGCCAGCAGCTTGTGGACAGGAAGCGAAAAACTGTTTTTT
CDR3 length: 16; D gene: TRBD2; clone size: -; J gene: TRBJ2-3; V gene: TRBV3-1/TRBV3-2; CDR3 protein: CASSQVSGGLTDTQYF; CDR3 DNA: TGTGCCAGCAGCCAAGTAAGCGGGGGCCTCACAGATACGCAGTATTTT
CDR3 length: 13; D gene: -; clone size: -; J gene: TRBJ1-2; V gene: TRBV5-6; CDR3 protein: CASSLGTDYGYTF; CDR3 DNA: TGTGCCAGCAGCTTAGGAACAGACTATGGCTACACCTTC
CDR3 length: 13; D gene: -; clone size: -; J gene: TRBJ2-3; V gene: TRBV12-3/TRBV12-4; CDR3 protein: CASSSGQFNTQYF; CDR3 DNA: TGTGCCAGCAGCTCAGGGCAGTTTAATACGCAGTATTTT
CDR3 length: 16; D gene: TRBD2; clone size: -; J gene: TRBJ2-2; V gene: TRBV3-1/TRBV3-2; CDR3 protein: CASSPSSGGARGELFF; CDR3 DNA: TGTGCCAGCAGCCCCTCTAGCGGGGGGGCGAGGGGGGAGCTGTTTTTT
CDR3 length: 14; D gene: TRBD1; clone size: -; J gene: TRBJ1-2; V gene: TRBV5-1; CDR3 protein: CASSLGDSAGGYTF; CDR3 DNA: TGCGCCAGCAGCTTGGGGGACAGCGCAGGTGGCTACACCTTC
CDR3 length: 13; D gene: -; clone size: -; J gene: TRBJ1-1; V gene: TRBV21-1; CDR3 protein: CASSRDLNTEAFF; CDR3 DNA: TGTGCCAGCAGCCGGGATCTCAACACTGAAGCTTTCTTT
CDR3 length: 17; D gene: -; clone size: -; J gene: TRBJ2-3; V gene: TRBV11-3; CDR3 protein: CASSPRPGQAGTDTQYF; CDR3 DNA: TGTGCCAGCAGCCCACGTCCCGGACAGGCGGGGACAGATACGCAGTATTTT
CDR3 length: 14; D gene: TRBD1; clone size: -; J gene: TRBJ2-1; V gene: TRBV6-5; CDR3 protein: CASSPGGSLNEQFF; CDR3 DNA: TGTGCCAGCAGTCCAGGGGGAAGCCTCAATGAGCAGTTCTTC
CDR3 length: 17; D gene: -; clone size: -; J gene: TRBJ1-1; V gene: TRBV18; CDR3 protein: CASSPYRTQSWNTEAFF; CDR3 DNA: TGTGCCAGCTCACCTTACCGGACTCAGAGCTGGAACACTGAAGCTTTCTTT